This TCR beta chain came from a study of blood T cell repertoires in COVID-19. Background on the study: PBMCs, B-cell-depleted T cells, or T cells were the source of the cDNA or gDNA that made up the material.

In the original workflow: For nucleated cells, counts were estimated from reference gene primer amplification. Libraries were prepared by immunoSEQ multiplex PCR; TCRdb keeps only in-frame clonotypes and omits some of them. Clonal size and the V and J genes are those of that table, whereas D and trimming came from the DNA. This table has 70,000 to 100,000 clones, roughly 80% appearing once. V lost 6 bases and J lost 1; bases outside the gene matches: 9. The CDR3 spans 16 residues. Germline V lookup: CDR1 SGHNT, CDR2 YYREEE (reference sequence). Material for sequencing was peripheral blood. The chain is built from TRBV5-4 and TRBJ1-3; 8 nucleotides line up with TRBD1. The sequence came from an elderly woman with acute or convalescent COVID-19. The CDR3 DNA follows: TGTGCCAGCACCGCCGGCAGGGGGCAATCTGGAAACACCATATATTTT. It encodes CASTAGRGQSGNTIYF.